This is a list of T cell receptor beta chains from one sample in a study of CD8 T cells in ankylosing spondylitis. TCRdb re-called the 5' RACE reads through MiXCR, storing one row per CDR3 protein. The table lists roughly 280,000 distinct CDR3 sequences, around 18% of them singletons, with roughly 8% in the top ten. Sequencing was performed on blood, either unsorted or a sorted T cell fraction (not recorded which). All receptors derive from a male donor with ankylosing spondylitis or in good health (not recorded which). Each CDR3 is given with its conserved first and last residue. Fields, in order: J gene, clone size, D gene, V gene, CDR3 DNA, CDR3 protein. The D gene is left open where the match is weak. Clone size is not always given. Where it is, it says once, few, many or a class for expanded clones.

>TRBJ1-3|.|.|TRBV7-7
TGTGCCAGCAGCCCAGGACAGCGAGGCCCTGGAAACACCATATATTTT
CASSPGQRGPGNTIYF
>TRBJ2-3|few|.|TRBV9
TGTGCCAGCAGCGTAGGGGGGAATAGTGCAGATACGCAGTATTTT
CASSVGGNSADTQYF
>TRBJ2-1|few|.|TRBV12-3/TRBV12-4
TGTGCCAGCAGTTCTGGGGGAATCTACAATGAGCAGTTCTTC
CASSSGGIYNEQFF
>TRBJ1-2|.|TRBD1|TRBV28
TGTGCCAGCAGCGGGGACAGGGGGAGATATGGCTACACCTTC
CASSGDRGRYGYTF
>TRBJ1-1|many|TRBD1|TRBV12-3/TRBV12-4
TGTGCCAGCAGTTTACGGGGACAGGCGTATGAAGCTTTCTTT
CASSLRGQAYEAFF
>TRBJ2-1|many|TRBD1|TRBV9
TGTGCCAGCAGCGTAGGGGGACAGGGTTACGATGAGCAGTTCTTC
CASSVGGQGYDEQFF
>TRBJ2-2|.|.|TRBV10-3
TGTGCCATCAGAGAGATTATGGTCCCCGGGACTTCGAACACCGGGGAGCTGTTTTTT
CAIREIMVPGTSNTGELFF
>TRBJ2-1|few|.|TRBV28
.
CASSLSIVGTGTFF
>TRBJ2-1|.|TRBD2|TRBV7-3
TGTGCCAGCAGCTTAGCGGGACTAACCTCCTACAATGAGCAGTTCTTC
CASSLAGLTSYNEQFF
>TRBJ2-2|.|.|TRBV10-3
TGTGCCATCAGGACCGGGACCTTAGAGGAGCTGTTTTTT
CAIRTGTLEELFF
>TRBJ2-2|.|.|TRBV5-1
TGCGCCAGCAGACTGACTAGGGATTTCCCCGGGGAGCTGTTTTTT
CASRLTRDFPGELFF
>TRBJ2-5|few|TRBD1|TRBV6-5
TGTGCCAGCAGTTATCAACGCACGACAGGGAACCAAGAGACCCAGTACTTC
CASSYQRTTGNQETQYF
>TRBJ2-2|.|.|TRBV6-6
TGTGCCAGCACACGGGTGACCGGGGAGCTGTTTTTT
CASTRVTGELFF
>TRBJ1-5|many|.|TRBV7-3
TGTGCCAGCAGCCTGGACAGAAATCAGCCCCAGCATTTT
CASSLDRNQPQHF
>TRBJ2-1|few|TRBD2|TRBV10-2
TGCGCCAGCATGGGACTAGCGGGCTACAATGAGCAGTTCTTC
CASMGLAGYNEQFF
>TRBJ2-2|many|.|TRBV10-3
TGTGCCATCACTACGTTTTCCACCGGGGAGCTGTTTTTT
CAITTFSTGELFF
>TRBJ2-1|few|TRBD2|TRBV29-1
TGCAGCGTCCGACTAGCGGGAGAGGGGAGCTCCTACAATGAGCAGTTCTTC
CSVRLAGEGSSYNEQFF
>TRBJ1-5|.|TRBD1|TRBV19
TGTGCCAGTAGTATCTCCACAGGGGCTCAGCCCCAGCATTTT
CASSISTGAQPQHF
>TRBJ1-1|.|.|TRBV27
TGTGCCAGCAGTTTATCGGCGGTGAACACTGAAGCTTTCTTT
CASSLSAVNTEAFF
>TRBJ2-1|.|TRBD2|TRBV5-1
TGCGCCAGCAGCTCAACCGGGACTAGCTCACTAAATGAGCAGTTCTTC
CASSSTGTSSLNEQFF
>TRBJ2-3|.|.|TRBV5-1
TGCGCCAGCAGCTTGGATTCGACCACAGATACGCAGTATTTT
CASSLDSTTDTQYF
>TRBJ2-5|many|TRBD1|TRBV12-3/TRBV12-4
TGTGCCAGCAGTTTCGGACAGGGGGCGAATAGGGAGACCCAGTACTTC
CASSFGQGANRETQYF
>TRBJ1-4|.|.|TRBV20-1
TGCAGTGCTAGAGTACAGCCGACAACTAATGAAAAACTGTTTTTT
CSARVQPTTNEKLFF
>TRBJ2-1|few|.|TRBV5-1
TGCGCCAGCAGCTTGGGCGAGTATGAGCAGTTCTTC
CASSLGEYEQFF
>TRBJ2-3|many|.|TRBV5-1
TGCGCCAGCAGCCAGGGTCTTCCCTCAGATACGCAGTATTTT
CASSQGLPSDTQYF
>TRBJ2-1|many|.|TRBV9
TGTGCCAGCAGCGTAGTGGGCAGTTACAATGAGCAGTTCTTC
CASSVVGSYNEQFF
>TRBJ2-2|.|TRBD2|TRBV27
TGTGCCAGCAGTTTATCGAGGAGTCCTACTAGCGTCGGGGAGCTGTTTTTT
CASSLSRSPTSVGELFF
>TRBJ1-5|.|TRBD1|TRBV3-1
TGTGCCTTCAGTTTACCGGGACAGGGGGCTCTGGGCAATCAGCCCCAGCATTTT
CAFSLPGQGALGNQPQHF
>TRBJ1-2|many|.|TRBV29-1
TGCAGCGTGGTATTACAGGGAACTTATGGCTACACCTTC
CSVVLQGTYGYTF
>TRBJ2-5|few|.|TRBV20-1
TGCAGTGCTTCTGGATCGGGAAAAGAGACCCAGTACTTC
CSASGSGKETQYF
>TRBJ1-4|.|.|TRBV20-1
TGCAGTGCTAGAGAGGGGGGGCAAGGGGGAAAACTGTTTTTT
CSAREGGQGGKLFF
>TRBJ1-1|.|TRBD1|TRBV10-3
TGTGCCATCAGCGGACAGGGGACTGAAGCTTTCTTT
CAISGQGTEAFF
>TRBJ2-3|.|TRBD2|TRBV24-1
TGTGCCACCAGTGATTTAACTAGCGGGGTACCAGATACGCAGTATTTT
CATSDLTSGVPDTQYF
>TRBJ1-6|few|.|TRBV12-3/TRBV12-4
TGTGCCAGCAAGAGCTCCTATAATTCACCCCTCCACTTT
CASKSSYNSPLHF
>TRBJ2-3|many|TRBD1|TRBV6-1
TGTGCCAGCAGTACAGGACAGGTTGGGGCAGATACGCAGTATTTT
CASSTGQVGADTQYF
>TRBJ2-1|few|TRBD1|TRBV5-1
TGCGCCAGCAGCCTGGTACCACAGGGGAGCTCCTACAATGAGCAGTTCTTC
CASSLVPQGSSYNEQFF
>TRBJ1-5|.|TRBD1|TRBV19
TGTGCCAGTAGTGCCGGTTCGGCCCCAGGGGGTGGCCATAGCAATCAGCCCCAGCATTTT
CASSAGSAPGGGHSNQPQHF
>TRBJ2-1|.|.|TRBV24-1
TGTGCCACCATGGGGGACTTCTACAATGAGCAGTTCTTC
CATMGDFYNEQFF
>TRBJ1-4|.|TRBD1|TRBV29-1
TGCAGCGTCGGGACAGGGCTAGAAAAACTGTTTTTT
CSVGTGLEKLFF
>TRBJ2-5|many|.|TRBV12-3/TRBV12-4
TGTGCCAGCAGCCGGGACGGGGAGACCCAGTACTTC
CASSRDGETQYF
>TRBJ2-1|few|TRBD1|TRBV9
TGTGCCAGCAGCGTCGGGACAGGGGCCTACAATGAGCAGTTCTTC
CASSVGTGAYNEQFF
>TRBJ1-1|many|.|TRBV29-1
TGCAGCGGGCGGCCCGGCGGCACTGAAGCTTTCTTT
CSGRPGGTEAFF
>TRBJ2-5|many|TRBD2|TRBV29-1
TGCAGCGTTGAACTAGCGGGGATCCAAGAGACCCAGTACTTC
CSVELAGIQETQYF
>TRBJ1-1|.|.|TRBV5-1
TGCGCCAGCAGCAGCTTTTCATCGGTTGAAACTGAAGCTTTCTTT
CASSSFSSVETEAFF
>TRBJ2-5|.|.|TRBV12-5
TGTACTAGTGGTTCCGACTTCTTTACGGAGACCCAGTACTTC
CTSGSDFFTETQYF
>TRBJ1-5|few|.|TRBV27
TGTGCCAGCAGTTTATGGGCAGGGGAGGGTCAGCCCCAGCATTTT
CASSLWAGEGQPQHF
>TRBJ2-3|.|TRBD1|TRBV5-1
TGCGCCAGCAGCCCCTTGGGCAGGGGGACAGATACGCAGTATTTT
CASSPLGRGTDTQYF
>TRBJ2-5|.|.|TRBV12-3/TRBV12-4
TGTGCCAGCAGTGGTCTCCCCCTGTGGGAGACCCAGTACTTC
CASSGLPLWETQYF
>TRBJ2-1|many|.|TRBV11-2
TGTGCCAGCAGCTTAGATCCTCCAGGTTCTTTCTACAATGAGCAGTTCTTC
CASSLDPPGSFYNEQFF